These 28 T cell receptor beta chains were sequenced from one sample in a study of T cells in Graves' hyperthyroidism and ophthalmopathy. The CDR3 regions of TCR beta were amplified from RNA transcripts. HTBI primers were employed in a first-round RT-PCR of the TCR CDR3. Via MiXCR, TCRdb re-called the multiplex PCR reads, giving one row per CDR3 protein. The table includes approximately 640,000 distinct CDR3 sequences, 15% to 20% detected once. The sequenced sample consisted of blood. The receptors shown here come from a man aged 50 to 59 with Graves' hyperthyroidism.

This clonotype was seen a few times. The CDR3 nucleotides read TGTGCCAGCAGCTTAGCGCTGGCGGCCACAGATACGCAGTATTTT. Encoded protein: CASSLALAATDTQYF. The rearrangement uses TRBV7-9 and TRBJ2-3; unclear D gene. The CDR3 sequence is 15 residues long. Germline V gene data show CDR1 as SEHNR and CDR2 as FQNEAQ (reference sequence). Trimming cost V 0 bases and J 2 bases, with 9 bases left between them.

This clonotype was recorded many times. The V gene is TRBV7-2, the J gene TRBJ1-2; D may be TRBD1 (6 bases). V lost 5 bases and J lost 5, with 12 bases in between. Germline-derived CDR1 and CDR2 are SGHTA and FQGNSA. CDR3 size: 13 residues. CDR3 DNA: TGTGCCAGCAGCCGCGACAGGCGATATGGCTACACCTTC. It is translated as CASSRDRRYGYTF.

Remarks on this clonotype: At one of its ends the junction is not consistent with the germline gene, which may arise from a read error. The CDR3 loop is CANSLAGGAPYEQYF. The DNA of the CDR3 is TGTGCCAACTCACTTGCGGGGGGCGCCCCCTACGAGCAGTACTTC. This chain connects TRBV18 to TRBJ2-7, with 8 bases aligning to TRBD2. Germline V lookup: CDR1 KGHSH, CDR2 LQKENI. The CDR3 totals 15 residues.

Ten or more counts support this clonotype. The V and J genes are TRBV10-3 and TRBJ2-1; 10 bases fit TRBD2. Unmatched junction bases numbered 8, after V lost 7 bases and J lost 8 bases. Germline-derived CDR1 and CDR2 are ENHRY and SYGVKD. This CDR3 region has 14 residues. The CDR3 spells CAIKPSGRRDEQFF. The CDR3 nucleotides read TGTGCCATCAAGCCTAGCGGGAGAAGGGATGAGCAGTTCTTC.

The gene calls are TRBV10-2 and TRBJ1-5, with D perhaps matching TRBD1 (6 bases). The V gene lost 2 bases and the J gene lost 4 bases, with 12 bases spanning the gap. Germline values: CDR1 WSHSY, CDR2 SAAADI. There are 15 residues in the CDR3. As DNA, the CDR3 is TGCGCCAGCAGTGAGCACGGACAGCTAAATCAGCCCCAGCATTTT. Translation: CASSEHGQLNQPQHF.

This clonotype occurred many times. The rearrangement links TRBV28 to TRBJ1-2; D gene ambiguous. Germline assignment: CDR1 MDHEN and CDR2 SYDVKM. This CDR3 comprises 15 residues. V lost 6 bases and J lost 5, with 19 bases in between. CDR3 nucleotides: TGTGCCAGCAGCCCCCGCCGTATAGGGAAATATGGCTACACCTTC. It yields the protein CASSPRRIGKYGYTF.

The CDR3 loop reads CASSGSGTVRPQHF. CDR3 DNA sequence: TGTGCCAGTAGTGGCTCCGGGACGGTGAGACCCCAGCATTTT. The rearrangement joins TRBV19 to TRBJ1-5, with D possibly TRBD1 on 5 matching bases. The CDR3 spans 14 residues. Germline assignment: CDR1 LNHDA and CDR2 SQIVND (reference sequence). The ends were cut back, 5 bases at V and 10 bases at J, with 18 bases in the middle.

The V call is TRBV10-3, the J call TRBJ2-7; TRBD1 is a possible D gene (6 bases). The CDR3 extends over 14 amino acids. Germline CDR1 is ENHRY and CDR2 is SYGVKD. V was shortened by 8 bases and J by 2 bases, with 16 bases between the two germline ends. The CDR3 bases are TGTGCCATCGGTCCAGGGGTGCGGACCTACGAGCAGTACTTC. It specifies CAIGPGVRTYEQYF.

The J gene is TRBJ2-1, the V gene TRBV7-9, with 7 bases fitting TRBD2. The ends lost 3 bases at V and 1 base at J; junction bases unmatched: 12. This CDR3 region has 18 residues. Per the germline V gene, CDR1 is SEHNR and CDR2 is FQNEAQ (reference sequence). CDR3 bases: TGTGCCAGCAGCTTCCCCGGGGAGGCGGGAGAATCCTACAATGAGCAGTTCTTC. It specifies CASSFPGEAGESYNEQFF.

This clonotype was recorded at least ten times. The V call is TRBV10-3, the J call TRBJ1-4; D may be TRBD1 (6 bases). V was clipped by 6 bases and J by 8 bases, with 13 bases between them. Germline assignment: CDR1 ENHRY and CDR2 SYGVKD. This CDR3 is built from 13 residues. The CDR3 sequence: CAIRGQGAEKLFF. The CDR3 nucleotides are TGTGCCATCAGGGGACAAGGAGCAGAAAAACTGTTTTTT.

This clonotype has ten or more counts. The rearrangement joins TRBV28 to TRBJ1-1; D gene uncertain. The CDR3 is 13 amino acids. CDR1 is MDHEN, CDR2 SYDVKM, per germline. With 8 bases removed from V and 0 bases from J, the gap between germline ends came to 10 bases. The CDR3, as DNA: TGTGCCAGCTTGGATAGCATGAACACTGAAGCTTTCTTT. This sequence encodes CASLDSMNTEAFF.

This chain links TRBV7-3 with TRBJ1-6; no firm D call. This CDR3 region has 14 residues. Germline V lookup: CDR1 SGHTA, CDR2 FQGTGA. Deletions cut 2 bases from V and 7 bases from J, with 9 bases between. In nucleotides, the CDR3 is TGTGCCAGCAGCTTAGCAGAGCTCAATTCACCCCTCCACTTT. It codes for CASSLAELNSPLHF.

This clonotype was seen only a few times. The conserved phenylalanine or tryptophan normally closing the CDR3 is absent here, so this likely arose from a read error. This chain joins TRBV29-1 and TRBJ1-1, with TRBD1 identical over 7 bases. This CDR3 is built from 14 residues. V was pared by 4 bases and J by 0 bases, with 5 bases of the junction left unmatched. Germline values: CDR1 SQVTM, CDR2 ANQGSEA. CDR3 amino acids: CSVVQGTLNTEAFS. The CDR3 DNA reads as TGCAGCGTTGTACAGGGGACCCTGAACACTGAAGCTTTCTCT.

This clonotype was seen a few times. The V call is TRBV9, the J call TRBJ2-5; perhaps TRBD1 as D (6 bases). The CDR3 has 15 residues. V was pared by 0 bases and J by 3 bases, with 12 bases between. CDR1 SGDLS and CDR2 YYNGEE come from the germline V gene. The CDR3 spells CASSVEDRTEETQYF. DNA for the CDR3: TGTGCCAGCAGCGTAGAAGACAGGACCGAAGAGACCCAGTACTTC. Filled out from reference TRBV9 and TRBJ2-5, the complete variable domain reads DSGVTQTPKHLITATGQRVTLRCSPRSGDLSVYWYQQSLDQGLQFLIQYYNGEERAKGNILERFSAQQFPDLHSELNLSSLELGDSALYFCASSVEDRTEETQYFGPGTRLLVL.

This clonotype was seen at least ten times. DNA for the CDR3: TGCAGTGCTAGCCCTAGCGGAAGCACAGATACGCAGTATTTT. Protein sequence: CSASPSGSTDTQYF. The chain links TRBV20-1 to TRBJ2-3, with 7 bases aligning to TRBD2. V shed 3 bases, J shed 0 bases, and the junction held 3 bases outside the gene matches. Germline V gene data show CDR1 as DFQATT and CDR2 as SNEGSKA (reference sequence). The CDR3 contains 14 residues.

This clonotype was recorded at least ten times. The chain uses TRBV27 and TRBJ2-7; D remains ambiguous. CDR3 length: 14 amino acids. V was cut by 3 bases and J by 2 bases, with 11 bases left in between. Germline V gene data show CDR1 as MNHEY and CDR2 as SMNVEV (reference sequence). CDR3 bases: TGTGCCAGCAGTTTTGATGGGTACGCCTACGAGCAGTACTTC. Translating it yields CASSFDGYAYEQYF.

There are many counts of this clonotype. CDR3 amino acids: CASSGTGLPGELFF. CDR3 DNA: TGTGCCAGCAGCGGGACAGGGCTCCCCGGGGAGCTGTTTTTT. The genes are TRBV12-3 or TRBV12-4 and TRBJ2-2; 9 bases match TRBD1. This CDR3 region has 14 residues. V lost 6 bases and J lost 6; bases outside the gene matches: 5.

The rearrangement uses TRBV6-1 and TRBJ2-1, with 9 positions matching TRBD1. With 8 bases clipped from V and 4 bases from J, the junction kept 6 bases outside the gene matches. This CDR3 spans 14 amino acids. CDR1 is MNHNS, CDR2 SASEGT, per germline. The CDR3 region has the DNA TGTGCCAGCCATACAGGGGGCCAATACAATGAGCAGTTCTTC. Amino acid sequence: CASHTGGQYNEQFF.

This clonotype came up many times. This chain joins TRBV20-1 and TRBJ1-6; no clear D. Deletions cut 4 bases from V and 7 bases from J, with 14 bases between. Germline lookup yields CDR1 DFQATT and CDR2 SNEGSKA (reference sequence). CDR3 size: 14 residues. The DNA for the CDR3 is TGCAGTGCTAAGGGAACACATGGAAATTCACCCCTCCACTTT. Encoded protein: CSAKGTHGNSPLHF.

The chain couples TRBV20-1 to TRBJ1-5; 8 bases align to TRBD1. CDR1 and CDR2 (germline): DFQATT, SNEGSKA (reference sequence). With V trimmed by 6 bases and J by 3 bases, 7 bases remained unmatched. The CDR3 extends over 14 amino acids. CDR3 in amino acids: CSALAGQVNQPQHF. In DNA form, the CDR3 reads TGCAGTGCCCTTGCGGGACAGGTCAATCAGCCCCAGCATTTT.

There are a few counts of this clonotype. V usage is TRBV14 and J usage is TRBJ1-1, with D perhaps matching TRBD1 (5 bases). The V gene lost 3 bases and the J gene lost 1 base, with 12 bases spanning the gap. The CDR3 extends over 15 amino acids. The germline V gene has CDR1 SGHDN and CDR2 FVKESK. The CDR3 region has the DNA TGTGCCAGCAGCCAGGGGGGATTAGGGAACACTGAAGCTTTCTTT. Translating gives CASSQGGLGNTEAFF.

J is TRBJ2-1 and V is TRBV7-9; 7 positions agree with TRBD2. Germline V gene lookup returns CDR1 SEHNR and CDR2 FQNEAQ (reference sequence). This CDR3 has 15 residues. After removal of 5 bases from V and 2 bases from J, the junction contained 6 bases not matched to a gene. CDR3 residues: CASSGGSGTYNEQFF. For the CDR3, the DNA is TGTGCCAGCAGCGGGGGGAGCGGGACCTACAATGAGCAGTTCTTC.

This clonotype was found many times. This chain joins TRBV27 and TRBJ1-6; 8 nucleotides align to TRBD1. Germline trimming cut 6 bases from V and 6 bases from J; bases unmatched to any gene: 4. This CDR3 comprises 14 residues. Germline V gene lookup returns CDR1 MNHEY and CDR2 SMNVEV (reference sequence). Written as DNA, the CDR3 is TGTGCCAGCAGGGCAGGGGGCGGTAATTCACCCCTCCACTTT. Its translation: CASRAGGGNSPLHF.

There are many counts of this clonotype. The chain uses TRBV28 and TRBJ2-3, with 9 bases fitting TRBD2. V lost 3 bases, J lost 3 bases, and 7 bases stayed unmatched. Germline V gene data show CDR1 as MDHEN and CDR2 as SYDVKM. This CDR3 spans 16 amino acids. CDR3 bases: TGTGCCAGCAGTTTTGTTAGCGGGAGAGTTACAGATACGCAGTATTTT. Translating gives CASSFVSGRVTDTQYF.

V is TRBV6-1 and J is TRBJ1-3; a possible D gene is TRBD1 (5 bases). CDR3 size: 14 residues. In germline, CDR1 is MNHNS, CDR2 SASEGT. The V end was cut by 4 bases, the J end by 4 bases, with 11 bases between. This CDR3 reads CASSAPDTGNTIYF. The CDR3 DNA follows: TGTGCCAGCAGTGCCCCGGACACCGGAAACACCATATATTTT.

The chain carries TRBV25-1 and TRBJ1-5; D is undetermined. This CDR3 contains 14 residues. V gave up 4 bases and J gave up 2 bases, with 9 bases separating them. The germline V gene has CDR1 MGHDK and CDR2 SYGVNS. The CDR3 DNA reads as TGTGCCAGCAGTGTTGGGTGGGGCAATCAGCCCCAGCATTTT. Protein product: CASSVGWGNQPQHF.

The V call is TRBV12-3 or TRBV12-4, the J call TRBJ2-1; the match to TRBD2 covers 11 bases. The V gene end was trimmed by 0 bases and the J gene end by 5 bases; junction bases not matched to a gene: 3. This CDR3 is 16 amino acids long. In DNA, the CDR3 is TGTGCCAGCAGTTTAGCGGGACTAGCGGCGCACAATGAGCAGTTCTTC. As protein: CASSLAGLAAHNEQFF.

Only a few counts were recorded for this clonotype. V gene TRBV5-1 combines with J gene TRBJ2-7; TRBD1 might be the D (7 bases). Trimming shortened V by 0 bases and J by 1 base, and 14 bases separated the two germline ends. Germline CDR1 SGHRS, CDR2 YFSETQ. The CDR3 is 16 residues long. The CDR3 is CASSLAEGAGSYEQYF. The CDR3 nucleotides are TGCGCCAGCAGCTTGGCCGAGGGGGCGGGGTCCTACGAGCAGTACTTC.